This TCR beta chain is drawn from a study of T cell changes during pregnancy in multiple sclerosis. Clones were sequenced by immunoSEQ multiplex PCR, and TCRdb holds only the in-frame ones, with some missing. This sample has approximately 45,000 clones; under 90% occur once, and the top ten carry 0.55% to 0.75%. Deletions cut 2 bases from V and 7 bases from J, with 7 bases between. CDR3 size: 11 residues. Per germline, CDR1 SGHNT and CDR2 YYREEE (reference sequence). This sample comprised CD4+ T cells from peripheral blood mononuclear cells, obtained before pregnancy. The chain joins TRBV5-4 to TRBJ2-7; D not certain. The sequence derives from a female donor with multiple sclerosis, enrolled in a pregnancy study. The CDR3 loop is CASSFSEEQYF. The DNA for the CDR3 is TGTGCCAGCAGCTTTTCGGAGGAGCAGTACTTC.